This T cell receptor beta chain originates from a study of T cell responses to AZD1222 COVID-19 vaccine. Details on this clone: Its target is unknown.

Findings of the study overall: Among those given AZD1222, only six were seropositive at baseline. Regions 160-218 and 743-854 held dominance among vaccine-associated CD4 TCRs, which spanned spike.

Pooled samples include second doses given at about 4 or 12 weeks. CDR1 and CDR2 from the germline V gene are LNHDA and SQIVND (reference sequence). The germline V and J ends were trimmed by 5 bases and 6 bases, with 20 bases remaining between them. The CDR3 runs to 15 residues. Some clones are missing from TCRdb's copy, which holds only in-frame ones; the method was immunoSEQ multiplex PCR. Here the sample spans 190,000 or so clones, approximately 89% being singletons. Sequencing used peripheral blood, obtained 28 days after the second AZD1222 dose. This receptor was identified in an adult who received the AZD1222 COVID-19 vaccine. V gene TRBV19 combines with J gene TRBJ2-7; D gene unclear. CDR3 residues: CASSASFGRWGEQYF. CDR3 DNA: TGTGCCAGTAGTGCCTCCTTCGGCAGGTGGGGCGAGCAGTACTTC.